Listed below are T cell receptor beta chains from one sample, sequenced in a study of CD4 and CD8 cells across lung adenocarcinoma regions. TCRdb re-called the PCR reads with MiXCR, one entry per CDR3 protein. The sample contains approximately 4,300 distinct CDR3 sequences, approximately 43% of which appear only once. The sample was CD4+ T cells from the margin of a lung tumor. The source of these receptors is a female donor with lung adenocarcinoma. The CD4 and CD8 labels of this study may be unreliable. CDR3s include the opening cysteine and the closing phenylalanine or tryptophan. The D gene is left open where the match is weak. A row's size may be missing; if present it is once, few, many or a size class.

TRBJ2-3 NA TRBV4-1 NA CGGWGPRAKDMQYF TGCGGCGGCTGGGGGCCACGGGCCAAAGACATGCAGTATTTT
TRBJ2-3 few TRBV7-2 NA CASSLAGTNTQYF TGTGCCAGCAGCTTAGCGGGAACTAATACGCAGTATTTT
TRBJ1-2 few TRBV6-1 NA CASSLNVGANYGYTF TGTGCCAGCAGTCTAAACGTAGGAGCTAACTATGGCTACACCTTC
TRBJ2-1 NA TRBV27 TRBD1 CASSDRGYNEQFF TGTGCCAGCAGTGACAGGGGGTACAATGAGCAGTTCTTC
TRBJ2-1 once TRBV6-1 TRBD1 CASSGPGTGHNEQFF TGTGCCAGCAGTGGGCCCGGGACAGGGCACAATGAGCAGTTCTTC
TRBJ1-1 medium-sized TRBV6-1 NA CASSETPVGDTEAFF TGTGCCAGCAGTGAAACGCCCGTGGGGGACACTGAAGCTTTCTTT
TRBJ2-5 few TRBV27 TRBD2 CASRRLAGDPLQETQYF TGTGCCAGCAGAAGACTAGCGGGAGATCCCTTACAAGAGACCCAGTACTTC
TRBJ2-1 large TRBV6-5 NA CASTLELGAHNEQFF TGTGCCAGCACCCTCGAACTGGGGGCCCACAATGAGCAGTTCTTC
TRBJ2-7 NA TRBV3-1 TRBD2 CASPPREPATSGRDYEQYF TGTGCCAGCCCCCCCCGGGAACCGGCAACTAGCGGGAGGGACTACGAGCAGTACTTC
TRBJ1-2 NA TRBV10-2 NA CASSDGQVYGYTF TGCGCCAGCAGTGATGGGCAGGTCTATGGCTACACCTTC
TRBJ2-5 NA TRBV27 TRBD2 CASSLNGLAGETQYF TGTGCCAGCAGTTTGAATGGGCTAGCGGGGGAGACCCAGTACTTC
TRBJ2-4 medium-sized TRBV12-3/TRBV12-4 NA CASSLPTLAKNIQYF TGTGCCAGCAGTTTACCCACCCTAGCCAAAAACATTCAGTACTTC
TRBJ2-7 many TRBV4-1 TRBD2 CASSQEEGLATAYEQYF TGCGCCAGCAGCCAAGAAGAAGGACTAGCGACTGCCTACGAGCAGTACTTC
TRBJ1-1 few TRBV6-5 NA CASSSFLREAFF TGTGCCAGCAGTTCTTTCCTACGTGAAGCTTTCTTT
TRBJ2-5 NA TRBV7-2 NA CASSLGYQETQYF TGTGCCAGCAGCTTAGGGTACCAAGAGACCCAGTACTTC